The 10 T cell receptor beta chains reported below all come from one sample, sequenced in a study of blood T cell repertoires in COVID-19. Some clones are missing from TCRdb's copy, which holds only in-frame ones; the method was immunoSEQ multiplex PCR. The table includes over 150,000 clones, roughly 86% detected once. Specimen: peripheral blood. Receptor source: a man in his sixties with COVID-19, enrolled during active disease.

This clone was recorded a few times. The same CDR3 also results from other DNA sequences found in this sample. This rearrangement joins TRBV5-1 to TRBJ1-3; perhaps TRBD1 as D (6 bases). The CDR3 is 15 amino acids. Trimming took 4 bases from V and 0 from J, leaving 11 bases between them. Per the germline V gene, CDR1 is SGHRS and CDR2 is YFSETQ. CDR3 in DNA: TGCGCCAGCAGCCCGGGACACACCTCTGGAAACACCATATATTTT. Translated, it gives CASSPGHTSGNTIYF. The whole variable domain, filled in from reference TRBV5-1 and TRBJ1-3, reads KAGVTQTPRYLIKTRGQQVTLSCSPISGHRSVSWYQQTPGQGLQFLFEYFSETQRNKGNFPGRFSGRQFSNSRSEMNVSTLELGDSALYLCASSPGHTSGNTIYFGEGSWLTVV.

This clone was counted a single time. V usage is TRBV7-2 and J usage is TRBJ2-3; D is possibly TRBD1 (6 bases). The V end was cut by 2 bases, the J end by 2 bases, with 11 bases between. Looked up from germline, CDR1 is SGHTA and CDR2 is FQGNSA. The CDR3 consists of 15 residues. CDR3 sequence: CASSLSQGPTDTQYF. CDR3 DNA: TGTGCCAGCAGCTTATCTCAGGGGCCCACAGATACGCAGTATTTT.

The chain couples TRBV18 to TRBJ1-5, with D perhaps TRBD1 (5 bases). This CDR3 is 13 amino acids long. Germline assignment: CDR1 KGHSH and CDR2 LQKENI. The germline V and J ends were trimmed by 5 bases and 5 bases, with 10 bases remaining between them. CDR3 nucleotides: TGTGCCAGCTCAGGGCAGGGCGATCAGCCCCAGCATTTT. This gives the protein CASSGQGDQPQHF.

The chain uses TRBV5-1 and TRBJ2-7; 9 bases line up with TRBD1. The CDR3 contains 16 residues. V lost 4 bases to trimming and J lost 7 bases; unmatched junction nucleotides: 15. The germline gives CDR1 SGHRS, CDR2 YFSETQ. CDR3 residues: CASSKDLPGQGREQYF. CDR3 bases: TGCGCCAGCAGCAAAGATCTTCCGGGACAGGGCAGAGAGCAGTACTTC.

The CDR3 here is CSGDRGLNEAFF. The CDR3, as DNA: TGCAGCGGTGACAGGGGGCTTAATGAAGCTTTCTTT. The chain links TRBV29-1 to TRBJ1-1; 10 nucleotides agree with TRBD1. Germline V gene lookup returns CDR1 SQVTM and CDR2 ANQGSEA. The trim removed 7 bases at V and 7 bases at J, leaving 6 bases unmatched. CDR3 length equals 12 residues.

For the CDR3, the DNA is TGTGCCAGCAGTTATGCACAGAACACCGGGGAGCTGTTTTTT. It is translated as CASSYAQNTGELFF. The V call is TRBV6-2 or TRBV6-3, the J call TRBJ2-2; D not certain. Trimming took off 3 bases at V and 1 base at J, with 6 bases between the two ends. The germline V gene encodes CDR1 MNHEY and CDR2 SVGEGT. The CDR3 consists of 14 residues.

The gene calls are TRBV27 and TRBJ2-3, with 7 nucleotides matching TRBD1. The germline V gene encodes CDR1 MNHEY and CDR2 SMNVEV (reference sequence). CDR3 length: 16 residues. V was clipped by 7 bases and J by 2 bases; unmatched bases: 12. The CDR3 here is CASKTQTGLSTDTQYF. CDR3 nucleotides: TGTGCCAGCAAAACGCAGACAGGGTTATCCACAGATACGCAGTATTTT.

The chain uses TRBV9 and TRBJ1-1, with a tentative D call TRBD1 (5 bases). CDR1 and CDR2 (germline): SGDLS, YYNGEE. V lost 2 bases, J lost 0 bases, and 17 bases lay in between. The CDR3 spans 17 residues. In nucleotides, the CDR3 is TGTGCCAGCAGCGTCTCGGGGGAGCCCGGCATGAACACTGAAGCTTTCTTT. Its protein product is CASSVSGEPGMNTEAFF.

The rearrangement joins TRBV5-4 to TRBJ2-5; 8 nucleotides align to TRBD1. This CDR3 contains 13 residues. Germline CDR1 reads SGHNT; CDR2 reads YYREEE (reference sequence). V lost 3 bases and J lost 4; bases outside the gene matches: 2. CDR3 sequence: CASSWTGSETQYF. In nucleotides, the CDR3 is TGTGCCAGCAGCTGGACAGGGTCAGAGACCCAGTACTTC.

The chain combines TRBV13 with TRBJ2-3; TRBD2 agrees at 14 bases. Germline CDR1 and CDR2: PRHDT and FYEKMQ (reference sequence). The CDR3 consists of 17 residues. The trim removed 1 base at V and 5 bases at J, leaving 5 bases unmatched. For the CDR3, the DNA is TGTGCCAGCAGCTTAGCGATGACTAGCGGGAGGGGAGATACGCAGTATTTT. It encodes CASSLAMTSGRGDTQYF. Based on the CDR3 plus reference TRBV13 and TRBJ2-3, the full variable domain is AAGVIQSPRHLIKEKRETATLKCYPIPRHDTVYWYQQGPGQDPQFLISFYEKMQSDKGSIPDRFSAQQFSDYHSELNMSSLELGDSALYFCASSLAMTSGRGDTQYFGPGTRLTVL.